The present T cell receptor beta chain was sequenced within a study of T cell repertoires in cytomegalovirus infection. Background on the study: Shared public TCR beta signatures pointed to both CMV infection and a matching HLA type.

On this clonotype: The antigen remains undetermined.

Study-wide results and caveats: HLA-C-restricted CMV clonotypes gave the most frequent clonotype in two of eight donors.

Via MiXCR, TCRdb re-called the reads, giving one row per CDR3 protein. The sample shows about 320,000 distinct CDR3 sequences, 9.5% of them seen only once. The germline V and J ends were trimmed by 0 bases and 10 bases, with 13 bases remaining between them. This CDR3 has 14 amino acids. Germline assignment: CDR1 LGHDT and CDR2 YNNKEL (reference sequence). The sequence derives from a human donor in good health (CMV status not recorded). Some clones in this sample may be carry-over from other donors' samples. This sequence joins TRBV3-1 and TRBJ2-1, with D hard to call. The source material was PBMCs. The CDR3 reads CASSQDLVPGEQFF. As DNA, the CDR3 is TGTGCCAGCAGCCAAGATTTAGTTCCAGGAGAGCAGTTCTTC.